The next 14 T cell receptor beta chains were all read from a single sample in a study of read filtering for tumor transcriptome and immune sequencing. This library used roughly 400 ng RNA and molecular barcoded adaptors spanning alpha/delta and beta/gamma chains. In TCRdb, the reads were re-called with MiXCR into one record per CDR3 protein. Altogether fewer than 30,000 distinct CDR3 sequences are present, about 20% being singletons, with the ten largest covering about 51%. Sequencing was done on a sample of a population of CD138-negative cells sorted from bone marrow. The receptors were sampled from a donor over 35 with multiple myeloma.

This clonotype was detected ten times or more. The CDR3 here is CASSRGGTRGTEAFF. The CDR3, as DNA: TGTGCCAGCAGTCGGGGCGGGACCAGGGGGACTGAAGCTTTCTTT. The chain uses TRBV28 and TRBJ1-1; 7 nucleotides align to TRBD1. Germline V lookup: CDR1 MDHEN, CDR2 SYDVKM. CDR3 length: 15 amino acids. V dropped 5 bases and J dropped 5; count of bases not matched to a gene: 11.

The sample holds a few counts of this clonotype. This chain links TRBV5-6 with TRBJ2-7; the D gene is possibly TRBD2 (6 bases). CDR3 length: 14 residues. The germline CDR1 and CDR2 sequences are SGHDT and YYEEEE. The ends were cut back, 4 bases at V and 3 bases at J, with 14 bases in the middle. The CDR3 DNA follows: TGTGCCAGCAGCGGCGGGATAGGCCTCTACGAGCAGTACTTC. As protein: CASSGGIGLYEQYF.

This clonotype was picked up many times. The V and J genes are TRBV6-1 and TRBJ2-3; possibly TRBD1 for D (5 bases). The germline CDR1 and CDR2 sequences are MNHNS and SASEGT. V lost 1 base and J lost 6, with 14 bases in between. This CDR3 contains 15 residues. The CDR3 DNA follows: TGTGCCAGCAGTGAAGGACGGACAAAGCCTGATACGCAGTATTTT. Translated: CASSEGRTKPDTQYF.

This clonotype showed up just a few times. The chain employs TRBV14 and TRBJ1-4; D is perhaps TRBD1 (5 bases). CDR1 and CDR2 from the germline V gene are SGHDN and FVKESK. V was trimmed by 6 bases and J by 8 bases, leaving 22 bases between them. The CDR3 totals 16 residues. CDR3: CASSPAGRGSREKLFF. Here the CDR3 DNA reads TGTGCCAGCAGTCCCGCGGGTCGGGGGTCTCGGGAAAAACTGTTTTTT.

The V gene is TRBV11-2, the J gene TRBJ1-2, with 8 bases that match TRBD1. CDR3 length: 16 amino acids. J was trimmed by 3 bases and V by 10 bases; bases with no gene match: 16. Germline V gene lookup returns CDR1 SGHAT and CDR2 FQNNGV. The CDR3 bases are TGTGCCACCCTTACAACAGGGGGTAGCCGCCACTATGGCTACACCTTC. This gives the protein CATLTTGGSRHYGYTF. Variable domain in full (rest from reference TRBV11-2 and TRBJ1-2): EAGVAQSPRYKIIEKRQSVAFWCNPISGHATLYWYQQILGQGPKLLIQFQNNGVVDDSQLPKDRFSAERLKGVDSTLKIQPAKLEDSAVYLCATLTTGGSRHYGYTFGSGTRLTVV.

Comment on this clonotype: A read error may be the cause here, since a much bigger clone is one base away. The chain uses TRBV29-1 and TRBJ1-1; D uncertain. Trimming took 4 bases from V and 3 from J, leaving 12 bases between them. The CDR3 is 13 amino acids. In germline, CDR1 is SQVTM, CDR2 ANQGSEA. This CDR3 is CSVGFQTDTEAFF. The CDR3 nucleotides read TGCAGCGTTGGATTCCAGACGGACACTGAAGCTTTCTTT.

This clonotype was observed many times. The chain links TRBV2 to TRBJ1-1; 9 bases are a match to TRBD1. V was pared by 5 bases and J by 1 base, with 8 bases of the junction left unmatched. The CDR3 extends over 16 amino acids. CDR1 and CDR2 (germline): SNHLY, FYNNEI. The CDR3 is CASSYRQGGQNTEAFF. As DNA, the CDR3 is TGTGCCAGCAGTTACAGACAGGGGGGACAGAACACTGAAGCTTTCTTT.

Concerning this clonotype itself: A single base separates this from a much larger clone, so it may be a read error. This chain joins TRBV20-1 and TRBJ1-5; tentative D call: TRBD1 (6 bases). The V end was cut by 0 bases, the J end by 2 bases, with 14 bases between. The germline V gene encodes CDR1 DFQATT and CDR2 SNEGSKA (reference sequence). CDR3 length: 16 residues. The CDR3 loop is CSARERQAFGNQPQHF. The CDR3 region has the DNA TGCAGTGCTAGAGAGCGACAGGCATTCGGCAATCAGCCCCAGCATTTT.

The sample holds many counts of this clonotype. V is TRBV9 and J is TRBJ2-7, with D hard to call. Trimming cost V 0 bases and J 5 bases, with 18 bases left between them. The germline CDR1 and CDR2 sequences are SGDLS and YYNGEE. This CDR3 contains 16 residues. The CDR3 reads CASSVEQDSRENEQYF. CDR3 coding DNA: TGTGCCAGCAGCGTAGAACAAGACTCTAGGGAAAACGAGCAGTACTTC.

This clonotype was detected ten times or more. The chain combines TRBV2 with TRBJ1-1; D call uncertain. This CDR3 contains 15 residues. Germline CDR1 SNHLY, CDR2 FYNNEI. The V end lost 4 bases, the J end lost 2 bases, and 14 bases lay between the germline ends. The CDR3: CASSVMRASNTEAFF. CDR3 coding DNA: TGTGCCAGCAGTGTAATGCGAGCAAGTAACACTGAAGCTTTCTTT. Variable domain in full (rest from reference TRBV2 and TRBJ1-1): EPEVTQTPSHQVTQMGQEVILRCVPISNHLYFYWYRQILGQKVEFLVSFYNNEISEKSEIFDDQFSVERPDGSNFTLKIRSTKLEDSAMYFCASSVMRASNTEAFFGQGTRLTVV.

This clonotype was recorded many times. The chain employs TRBV29-1 and TRBJ2-3; a possible D gene is TRBD2 (6 bases). The CDR3 spans 12 residues. Looked up from germline, CDR1 is SQVTM and CDR2 is ANQGSEA. Trimming removed 3 bases from V and 3 bases from J, with 7 bases in between. In DNA form, the CDR3 reads TGCAGCGTTGACGGGGGTACAGATACGCAGTATTTT. Translation: CSVDGGTDTQYF.

This clonotype came up a few times. The chain recombines TRBV5-1 with TRBJ2-5; D not resolved. The length of the CDR3 is 15 residues. V was clipped by 2 bases and J by 5 bases, with 16 bases between them. Germline loops: CDR1 SGHRS, CDR2 YFSETQ. This chain's CDR3 is CASSFSSSNSETQYF. The CDR3 DNA is TGCGCCAGCAGCTTCAGCAGCTCTAACAGTGAGACCCAGTACTTC. Complete variable domain (other parts from reference TRBV5-1 and TRBJ2-5): KAGVTQTPRYLIKTRGQQVTLSCSPISGHRSVSWYQQTPGQGLQFLFEYFSETQRNKGNFPGRFSGRQFSNSRSEMNVSTLELGDSALYLCASSFSSSNSETQYFGPGTRLLVL.

This clonotype was counted at least ten times. The rearrangement links TRBV20-1 to TRBJ2-3, with D unclear. The germline CDR1 and CDR2 sequences are DFQATT and SNEGSKA (reference sequence). V was pared by 7 bases and J by 0 bases, with 11 bases between. The CDR3 is 13 residues long. In nucleotides, the CDR3 is TGCAGTGTTCCCACCTCTAGCACAGATACGCAGTATTTT. Translating gives CSVPTSSTDTQYF.

Comments on this clonotype: The conserved closing phenylalanine or tryptophan is absent in this CDR3, likely reflecting a read error. The chain combines TRBV20-1 with TRBJ2-5, with D perhaps matching TRBD1 (6 bases). Trimming took 6 bases from V and 2 from J, leaving 13 bases between them. The germline V gene has CDR1 DFQATT and CDR2 SNEGSKA (reference sequence). CDR3 length equals 13 residues. The CDR3 region has the DNA TGCAGTGCGGGGGACATGATTCAAGAGACCCAGTACATC. This translates into CSAGDMIQETQYI.